Below, 8 T cell receptor beta chains from the same sample are listed, as sequenced in a study of cytomegalovirus exposure and HLA in healthy donors. PCR involved 60 Vbeta and 13 Jbeta primers. Assay: immunoSEQ multiplex PCR; the TCRdb copy retains only in-frame clones and omits some. This table holds under 170,000 clones, more than 75% found once. Sample: PBMCs. The receptors were gathered from a human donor in good health.

The chain carries TRBV6-1 and TRBJ2-1; D possibly corresponds to TRBD2 (5 bases). V lost 7 bases, J lost 0 bases, and 10 bases lay in between. Germline-derived CDR1 and CDR2 are MNHNS and SASEGT. The CDR3 loop spans 14 amino acids. The CDR3: CASTDGGSYNEQFF. The CDR3 bases are TGTGCCAGCACCGACGGAGGCTCCTACAATGAGCAGTTCTTC.

The V call is TRBV5-1, the J call TRBJ1-1; a possible D gene is TRBD1 (5 bases). From germline, CDR1 is SGHRS and CDR2 YFSETQ. This CDR3 is built from 16 residues. The V and J ends lost 0 bases and 4 bases respectively, with 16 bases between them. The CDR3 is CASSLVPRQGGTEAFF. In DNA form, the CDR3 reads TGCGCCAGCAGCTTGGTACCCCGGCAGGGTGGCACTGAAGCTTTCTTT.

This chain joins TRBV30 and TRBJ1-1; no definite D call. The CDR3 has 18 amino acids. Germline V gives CDR1 GTSNPN, CDR2 SVGIG (reference sequence). V was shortened by 4 bases and J by 1 base, with 25 bases between the two germline ends. CDR3 sequence: CAWIGRLGRQGKNTEAFF. In DNA, the CDR3 is TGTGCCTGGATAGGTAGATTAGGGAGGCAAGGCAAGAACACTGAAGCTTTCTTT.

This chain joins TRBV9 and TRBJ2-7, with D unresolved. V gave up 4 bases and J gave up 4 bases, with 12 bases separating them. Germline values: CDR1 SGDLS, CDR2 YYNGEE. The CDR3 covers 13 residues. DNA of the CDR3: TGTGCCAGCAGCTCCGACCAGAGGTACGAGCAGTACTTC. It specifies CASSSDQRYEQYF.

The chain is built from TRBV19 and TRBJ2-7; possible D gene TRBD1, 7 bases. CDR3 length: 14 residues. The ends were cut back, 5 bases at V and 5 bases at J, with 16 bases in the middle. Per the germline V gene, CDR1 is LNHDA and CDR2 is SQIVND (reference sequence). CDR3 loop: CASSSPGQRDEQYF. The DNA for the CDR3 is TGTGCCAGTAGTTCCCCGGGACAGCGGGACGAGCAGTACTTC.

The chain recombines TRBV11-2 with TRBJ2-5; 7 nucleotides agree with TRBD2. Germline V lookup: CDR1 SGHAT, CDR2 FQNNGV. V was clipped by 4 bases and J by 5 bases; unmatched bases: 13. This CDR3 contains 16 residues. CDR3 coding DNA: TGTGCCAGCAGCTCCTTGGGGGGGTTTCCCAGGGAGACCCAGTACTTC. Its translation is CASSSLGGFPRETQYF.

This clone was detected only a few times. The rearrangement uses TRBV6-5 and TRBJ1-1, with a tentative D call TRBD1 (5 bases). Per the germline V gene, CDR1 is MNHEY and CDR2 is SVGAGI. V was trimmed by 6 bases and J by 7 bases, leaving 15 bases between them. The CDR3 has 13 amino acids. CDR3 loop: CASRTGTFFEAFF. As DNA, the CDR3 is TGTGCCAGCAGGACCGGGACTTTTTTTGAAGCTTTCTTT.

The rearrangement links TRBV10-2 to TRBJ1-5; tentatively, D is TRBD1 (5 bases). V was cut by 4 bases and J by 6 bases, with 19 bases left in between. The germline gives CDR1 WSHSY, CDR2 SAAADI. This CDR3 spans 16 amino acids. The CDR3 DNA sequence: TGCGCCAGCAGTGGGGGCGCGGGAAGATGGGGTCAGCCCCAGCATTTT. It encodes CASSGGAGRWGQPQHF.